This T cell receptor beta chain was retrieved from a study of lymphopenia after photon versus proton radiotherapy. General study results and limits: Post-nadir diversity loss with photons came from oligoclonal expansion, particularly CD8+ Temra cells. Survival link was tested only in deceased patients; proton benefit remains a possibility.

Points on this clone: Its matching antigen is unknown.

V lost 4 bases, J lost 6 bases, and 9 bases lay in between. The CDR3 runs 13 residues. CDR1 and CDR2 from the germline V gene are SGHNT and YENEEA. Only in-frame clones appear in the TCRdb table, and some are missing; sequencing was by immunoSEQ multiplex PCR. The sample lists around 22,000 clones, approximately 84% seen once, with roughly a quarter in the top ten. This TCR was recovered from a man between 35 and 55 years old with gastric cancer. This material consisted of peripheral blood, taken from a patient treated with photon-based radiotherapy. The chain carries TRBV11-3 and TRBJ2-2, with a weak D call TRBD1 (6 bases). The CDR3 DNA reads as TGTGCCAGCAGCTCCCGGACAGCCGGGGAGCTGTTTTTT. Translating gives CASSSRTAGELFF.